Here is one T cell receptor (beta chain) with its context. The antigen remains undetermined. Amplification used 60 Vbeta primers and 13 Jbeta primers. Only in-frame clones appear in the TCRdb table, and some are missing; sequencing was by immunoSEQ multiplex PCR. The sample shows fewer than 110,000 clones, 75% to 85% of them seen only once. This entry is derived from a study of cytomegalovirus exposure and HLA in healthy donors. The study's findings and limits: Among TCR beta chains, those listed as cytomegalovirus-associated numbered 164.

The receptor comes from a woman aged 18-35 years in good health and CMV-seropositive. Sequencing used PBMCs.

CDR3 coding DNA: TGTGCCAGCAGTATGGGGCCGGAGCAGTACTTC. Translating gives CASSMGPEQYF. V usage is TRBV28 and J usage is TRBJ2-7, with a possible D match to TRBD1 (5 bases). V lost 5 bases and J lost 7, with 9 bases in between. CDR3 length: 11 residues. Germline-derived CDR1 and CDR2 are MDHEN and SYDVKM.